Included here is one TCR beta chain sequence, with context. The sample originates from a study of blood T cell repertoires in COVID-19. About the study: Italy, Spain and the United States were the sources of the convalescent and acute COVID-19 samples.

Produced via immunoSEQ multiplex PCR; TCRdb's table is partial and in-frame only. The data contain around 400,000 clones, approximately 89% of them singletons. Germline V gene data show CDR1 as SGHKS and CDR2 as YYEKEE (reference sequence). The ends were cut back, 1 base at V and 6 bases at J, with 17 bases in the middle. The CDR3 sequence is 15 residues long. The receptor comes from a woman aged 60 to 75 with COVID-19, enrolled during active disease. The sequencing sample was made of peripheral blood. J is TRBJ2-7 and V is TRBV5-5; no clear D. The CDR3 spells CASSLIRSPPAEQYF. Here the CDR3 DNA reads TGTGCCAGCAGCTTGATCAGGTCCCCCCCAGCCGAGCAGTACTTC.